This entry is about one T cell receptor (beta chain). The target antigen is unknown. The study pooled second doses at about 4 or about 12 weeks. The sample originates from a study of T cell responses to AZD1222 COVID-19 vaccine. Sequenced by immunoSEQ multiplex PCR; TCRdb stores in-frame clones only, minus some. In the table there are over 100,000 clones, 87% of which are singletons. V was clipped by 1 base and J by 6 bases; unmatched bases: 15. This CDR3 comprises 18 residues. Germline V gene sequence: CDR1 SEHNR, CDR2 FQNEAQ (reference sequence). The study, taken as a whole, reports: Targeting of unmutated variant regions was reportedly seen in nearly half of spike-specific TCRs. Vaccine-related CD4 TCRs covered spike, predominating at 160-218 and 743-854.

The receptor comes from an adult who received the AZD1222 COVID-19 vaccine. This rearrangement joins TRBV7-9 to TRBJ2-3, with TRBD1 matching over 8 bases. This specimen consisted of peripheral blood, obtained 28 days after the second AZD1222 dose. In DNA, the CDR3 is TGTGCCAGCAGCTTAGGAGTAAATTGGGACAGGCCCCCGGATACGCAGTATTTT. Its translation: CASSLGVNWDRPPDTQYF.